A selection of T cell receptor beta chains follows, all from one sample in a study of blood T cell repertoires in COVID-19. TCRdb's table, derived via immunoSEQ multiplex PCR, lists solely in-frame clones and lacks some. This sample has around 380,000 clones, with 81% found just once. The sample was peripheral blood. These TCRs come from a human donor with acute or convalescent COVID-19. The donor label of this sample is uncertain. CDR3s include the opening cysteine and the closing phenylalanine or tryptophan. Size is stated for part of the rows, as once, few or many counts, or as a class when the clone is expanded.

abundance: .
j_gene: TRBJ2-7
v_gene: TRBV7-2
len: 16
CDR3aa: CASSLALAGGPYEQYF

abundance: once
j_gene: TRBJ1-2
v_gene: TRBV6-5
len: 14
CDR3aa: CASTLGQVNYGYTF

abundance: few
j_gene: TRBJ1-2
v_gene: TRBV5-1
len: 15
CDR3aa: CASSLTGGGYYGYTF

abundance: few
j_gene: TRBJ2-5
v_gene: TRBV7-6
len: 16
CDR3aa: CASSLAGLAGPGAQYF

abundance: .
j_gene: TRBJ1-6
v_gene: TRBV2
len: 14
CDR3aa: CASSGGQGRAPLHF

abundance: few
j_gene: TRBJ1-5
v_gene: TRBV2
len: 15
CDR3aa: CASSEIILVAQPQHF

abundance: .
j_gene: TRBJ2-1
v_gene: TRBV25-1
len: 15
CDR3aa: CATTFGRWPLAEQFF

abundance: .
j_gene: TRBJ2-2
v_gene: TRBV19
len: 16
CDR3aa: CASRPGQGALTGELFF

abundance: .
j_gene: TRBJ1-2
v_gene: TRBV28
len: 14
CDR3aa: CASRIGGDNYGYTF

abundance: .
j_gene: TRBJ1-6
v_gene: TRBV5-6
len: 13
CDR3aa: CASSLDFSSPLHF

abundance: .
j_gene: TRBJ1-2
v_gene: TRBV9
len: 16
CDR3aa: CASSQSQTGGAYGYTF

abundance: .
j_gene: TRBJ1-1
v_gene: TRBV28
len: 15
CDR3aa: CASSRPGTGNTEAFF

abundance: .
j_gene: TRBJ2-7
v_gene: TRBV2
len: 15
CDR3aa: CASRDRQGTFYEQYF

abundance: .
j_gene: TRBJ2-1
v_gene: TRBV30
len: 15
CDR3aa: CAWSVRSGRIDEQFF

abundance: .
j_gene: TRBJ1-1
v_gene: TRBV6-6
len: 13
CDR3aa: CASSYEGNTEAFF

abundance: .
j_gene: TRBJ1-4
v_gene: TRBV18
len: 15
CDR3aa: CASSPNPAAGEKLFF

abundance: .
j_gene: TRBJ1-2
v_gene: TRBV5-4
len: 12
CDR3aa: CASSTDNNGSAF

abundance: .
j_gene: TRBJ1-4
v_gene: TRBV7-9
len: 15
CDR3aa: CASSRADTTNERLFF

abundance: .
j_gene: TRBJ1-2
v_gene: TRBV5-1
len: 13
CDR3aa: CASSLLESYGYTF

abundance: .
j_gene: TRBJ2-2
v_gene: TRBV19
len: 15
CDR3aa: CASRRGPLNTGELFF

abundance: .
j_gene: TRBJ1-5
v_gene: TRBV27
len: 12
CDR3aa: CASSRTDQPQHF

abundance: .
j_gene: TRBJ1-2
v_gene: TRBV4-1
len: 19
CDR3aa: CASSQAKRNAGTGTYGYTF

abundance: .
j_gene: TRBJ1-2
v_gene: TRBV18
len: 14
CDR3aa: CASSRDRDPYGYTF

abundance: .
j_gene: TRBJ1-1
v_gene: TRBV5-1
len: 15
CDR3aa: CASSPEAGPGTEAFF

abundance: .
j_gene: TRBJ2-7
v_gene: TRBV6-5
len: 12
CDR3aa: CASSNGDYEQYF

abundance: .
j_gene: TRBJ1-6
v_gene: TRBV6-5
len: 14
CDR3aa: CASSLTGFVSPLHF

abundance: .
j_gene: TRBJ2-7
v_gene: TRBV19
len: 15
CDR3aa: CASSIASGQANEQYF

abundance: .
j_gene: TRBJ2-7
v_gene: TRBV27
len: 13
CDR3aa: CASSDLAAYEQYF

abundance: .
j_gene: TRBJ2-1
v_gene: TRBV5-1
len: 17
CDR3aa: CASSLVVASGGYNEQFF

abundance: .
j_gene: TRBJ1-4
v_gene: TRBV2
len: 16
CDR3aa: CASSEGGYRANEKLFF

abundance: .
j_gene: TRBJ2-7
v_gene: TRBV7-2
len: 14
CDR3aa: CASRKSPGRHEQYF

abundance: .
j_gene: TRBJ2-2
v_gene: TRBV14
len: 16
CDR3aa: CASSPRRQGGTGELFF

abundance: .
j_gene: TRBJ2-3
v_gene: TRBV5-4
len: 15
CDR3aa: CASSLYGAGTDTQYF

abundance: .
j_gene: TRBJ1-1
v_gene: TRBV5-4
len: 16
CDR3aa: CASSLGGQVGGTEAFF

abundance: .
j_gene: TRBJ2-5
v_gene: TRBV7-9
len: 16
CDR3aa: CASSPGERGAQETQYF

abundance: .
j_gene: TRBJ1-5
v_gene: TRBV29-1
len: 12
CDR3aa: CSVRGSNQPQHF

abundance: .
j_gene: TRBJ1-2
v_gene: TRBV5-1
len: 15
CDR3aa: CASMPRPAPNYGYTF

abundance: .
j_gene: TRBJ2-2
v_gene: TRBV19
len: 14
CDR3aa: CASSTRQGIGELFF

abundance: once
j_gene: TRBJ1-1
v_gene: TRBV10-1
len: 14
CDR3aa: CASSSQQGDTEAFF

abundance: .
j_gene: TRBJ1-2
v_gene: TRBV11-2
len: 15
CDR3aa: CASSRAQGEGHGYTF

abundance: .
j_gene: TRBJ2-7
v_gene: TRBV28
len: 15
CDR3aa: CASSPLRGASYEQYF

abundance: .
j_gene: TRBJ1-2
v_gene: TRBV7-9
len: 14
CDR3aa: CASSLTGTGYGYTF

abundance: .
j_gene: TRBJ1-1
v_gene: TRBV19
len: 13
CDR3aa: CASSKRVNTEAFF

abundance: .
j_gene: TRBJ1-4
v_gene: TRBV7-9
len: 17
CDR3aa: CASSSTSIRDSNEKLFF